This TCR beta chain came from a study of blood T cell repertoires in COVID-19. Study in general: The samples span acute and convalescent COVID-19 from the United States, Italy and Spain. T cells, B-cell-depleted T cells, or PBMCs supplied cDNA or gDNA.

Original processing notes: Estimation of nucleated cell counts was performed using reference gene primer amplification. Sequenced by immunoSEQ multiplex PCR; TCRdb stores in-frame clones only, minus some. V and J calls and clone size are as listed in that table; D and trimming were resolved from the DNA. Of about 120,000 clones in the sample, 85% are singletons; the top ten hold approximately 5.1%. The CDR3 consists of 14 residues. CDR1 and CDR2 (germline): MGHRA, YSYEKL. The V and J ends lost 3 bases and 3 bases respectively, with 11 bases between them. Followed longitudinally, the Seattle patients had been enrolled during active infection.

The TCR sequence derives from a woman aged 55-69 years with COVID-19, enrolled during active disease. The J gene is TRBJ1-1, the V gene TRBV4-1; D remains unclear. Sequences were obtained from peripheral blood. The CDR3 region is CASSQGQRYTEAFF. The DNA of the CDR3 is TGCGCCAGCAGCCAGGGTCAGCGCTACACTGAAGCTTTCTTT.